Below, 21 T cell receptor beta chains from the same sample are listed, as sequenced in a study of T cell clones after liver transplantation. Sequenced by immunoSEQ multiplex PCR; TCRdb stores in-frame clones only, minus some. Of 40,000 to 55,000 clones in the sample, 65% to 80% are singletons; the top ten hold around 9.5%. The sequencing here drew on CD4+ T cells from blood, taken less than 70 months after liver transplant. The receptors shown here come from a human patient who received a liver transplant. Some of the T cells might come from the graft donor.

The V and J genes are TRBV29-1 and TRBJ2-3, with D perhaps TRBD1 or TRBD2 (5 bases each). The CDR3 extends over 12 amino acids. Germline CDR1 is SQVTM and CDR2 is ANQGSEA. The CDR3 protein is CGGGKGIDTQYF. CDR3 coding DNA: TGCGGGGGTGGGAAGGGGATAGATACGCAGTATTTT.

The V call is TRBV27, the J call TRBJ1-2; D uncertain. CDR1 and CDR2 from the germline V gene are MNHEY and SMNVEV (reference sequence). Trimming cost V 0 bases and J 5 bases, with 7 bases left between them. This CDR3 region has 13 residues. The CDR3 nucleotides read TGTGCCAGCAGTTTATCGTCAACTTATGGCTACACCTTC. Translated: CASSLSSTYGYTF.

The gene calls are TRBV11-3 and TRBJ2-7; perhaps TRBD2 as D (5 bases). V shed 1 base and J shed 2 bases, with 12 bases lying between them. The CDR3 length is 15 residues. Germline values: CDR1 SGHNT, CDR2 YENEEA. CDR3 sequence reads: CASSLGDSAPYEQYF. DNA for the CDR3: TGTGCCAGCAGCTTAGGGGATAGCGCTCCCTACGAGCAGTACTTC.

This chain uses TRBV7-3 with TRBJ2-5; 10 bases are a match to TRBD1. The J segment lost 5 bases and the V segment lost 4 bases, leaving 10 bases of the junction unmatched. CDR3 size: 16 residues. The V gene's germline CDR1 is SGHTA and CDR2 FQGTGA. The CDR3 loop reads CASSSGQGTVAETQYF. CDR3 DNA sequence: TGTGCCAGCAGCTCGGGACAGGGGACGGTTGCGGAGACCCAGTACTTC. Full variable domain (outside the CDR3, taken from reference TRBV7-3 and TRBJ2-5): GAGVSQTPSNKVTEKGKYVELRCDPISGHTALYWYRQSLGQGPEFLIYFQGTGAADDSGLPNDRFFAVRPEGSVSTLKIQRTERGDSAVYLCASSSGQGTVAETQYFGPGTRLLVL.

Notes on this clone: Within the sample, other DNA sequences also encode this same CDR3. The chain has TRBV6-6 and TRBJ2-3; 9 bases are shared with TRBD2. Trimming cost V 0 bases and J 7 bases; bases outside gene matches: 5. The CDR3 extends over 15 amino acids. The V gene's germline CDR1 is MNHNY and CDR2 SVGAGI (reference sequence). CDR3 protein: CASSYSGGGANTQYF. For the CDR3, the DNA is TGTGCCAGCAGTTACTCGGGCGGGGGGGCAAATACGCAGTATTTT.

This clone was picked up one time. The chain links TRBV19 to TRBJ1-6; 8 nucleotides line up with TRBD1. The CDR3 is made up of 15 amino acids. Unmatched junction bases numbered 7, after V lost 3 bases and J lost 9 bases. Germline V gene lookup returns CDR1 LNHDA and CDR2 SQIVND (reference sequence). This CDR3 is CASSIGQGGSSPLHF. The CDR3, as DNA: TGTGCCAGTAGTATTGGACAGGGAGGAAGTTCACCCCTCCACTTT.

The chain is built from TRBV7-6 and TRBJ1-2, with D possibly being TRBD1 (5 bases). Germline assignment: CDR1 SGHVS and CDR2 FNYEAQ. This CDR3 is 13 amino acids long. V was clipped by 1 base and J by 3 bases, with 6 bases between them. The CDR3 region is CASSLETDYGYTF. CDR3 coding DNA: TGTGCCAGCAGCTTAGAGACAGACTATGGCTACACCTTC.

J is TRBJ2-7 and V is TRBV30; 8 bases are a match to TRBD1. V dropped 5 bases and J dropped 4; count of bases not matched to a gene: 7. The CDR3 has 13 residues. In germline, CDR1 is GTSNPN, CDR2 SVGIG (reference sequence). In DNA form, the CDR3 reads TGTGCCTGGTCAAGGACAGGGTTTTACGAGCAGTACTTC. Translation gives CAWSRTGFYEQYF. Variable domain in full (rest from reference TRBV30 and TRBJ2-7): SQTIHQWPATLVQPVGSPLSLECTVEGTSNPNLYWYRQAAGRGLQLLFYSVGIGQISSEVPQNLSASRPQDRQFILSSKKLLLSDSGFYLCAWSRTGFYEQYFGPGTRLTVT.

The rearrangement uses TRBV10-1 and TRBJ1-1; a weak D match, TRBD1 (6 bases). There are 16 residues in the CDR3. The V end was cut by 5 bases, the J end by 0 bases, with 16 bases between. Germline V gene sequence: CDR1 WNHNN, CDR2 SYGVQD (reference sequence). The CDR3 region is CASSPTRGHMNTEAFF. The CDR3 region has the DNA TGCGCCAGCAGTCCCACCCGGGGACACATGAACACTGAAGCTTTCTTT.

The genes are TRBV6-6 and TRBJ1-2; D remains ambiguous. Trimming removed 3 bases from V and 7 bases from J, with 12 bases in between. This CDR3 spans 13 amino acids. Germline V lookup: CDR1 MNHNY, CDR2 SVGAGI (reference sequence). The CDR3 region is CASSYQETSGYTF. The CDR3 region has the DNA TGTGCCAGCAGTTATCAGGAGACCTCTGGCTACACCTTC.

This chain joins TRBV30 and TRBJ1-2; TRBD1 matches at 8 bases. J lost 3 bases, V lost 7 bases, and 7 bases had no gene match. This CDR3 region has 13 residues. From germline, CDR1 is GTSNPN and CDR2 SVGIG (reference sequence). CDR3 nucleotides: TGTGCCTTGGAAAGACAGGGGTACTATGGCTACACCTTC. It codes for CALERQGYYGYTF.

V usage is TRBV5-6 and J usage is TRBJ1-3; D is possibly TRBD1 (5 bases). This CDR3 has 16 amino acids. The germline gives CDR1 SGHDT, CDR2 YYEEEE. V dropped 0 bases and J dropped 4 bases, with 14 bases sitting between them. In nucleotides, the CDR3 is TGTGCCAGCAGCTTGGCTCAGGGCTTTCGGGGAAACACCATATATTTT. Its translation: CASSLAQGFRGNTIYF.

This chain uses TRBV28 with TRBJ2-7; 9 bases match TRBD1. This CDR3 is built from 14 residues. Germline-derived CDR1 and CDR2 are MDHEN and SYDVKM. With 8 bases clipped from V and 4 bases from J, the junction kept 9 bases outside the gene matches. CDR3 residues: CASCPGTGFYEQYF. Written as DNA, the CDR3 is TGTGCCAGCTGTCCCGGGACAGGGTTTTACGAGCAGTACTTC.

This chain joins TRBV5-1 and TRBJ2-6, with a tentative D call TRBD1 (6 bases). This CDR3 is built from 17 residues. The germline V gene encodes CDR1 SGHRS and CDR2 YFSETQ. V shed 1 base and J shed 0 bases, with 11 bases lying between them. CDR3 in amino acids: CASSLQGPSSGANVLTF. CDR3 nucleotide sequence: TGCGCCAGCAGCTTGCAGGGGCCCAGCTCTGGGGCCAACGTCCTGACTTTC.

This clone has more than one count but fewer than ten. This sequence joins TRBV13 and TRBJ1-1, with a weak D call TRBD1 (6 bases). CDR1 PRHDT and CDR2 FYEKMQ come from the germline V gene (reference sequence). Trimming left V 3 bases short and J 4 bases short, with 15 bases between. CDR3 length: 15 residues. The DNA for the CDR3 is TGTGCCAGCAGCTTTCGGCAGGGGATGAGCACTGAAGCTTTCTTT. Protein sequence: CASSFRQGMSTEAFF. The entire variable domain, with the rest obtained from reference TRBV13 and TRBJ1-1, is as follows: AAGVIQSPRHLIKEKRETATLKCYPIPRHDTVYWYQQGPGQDPQFLISFYEKMQSDKGSIPDRFSAQQFSDYHSELNMSSLELGDSALYFCASSFRQGMSTEAFFGQGTRLTVV.

This chain connects TRBV11-3 to TRBJ2-3, with TRBD2 matching 12 bases. Germline V gene lookup returns CDR1 SGHNT and CDR2 YENEEA. The trim removed 3 bases at V and 3 bases at J, leaving 4 bases unmatched. The CDR3 is 16 amino acids. The CDR3 reads CASSFLAGGRTDTQYF. The CDR3 coding sequence is TGTGCCAGCAGCTTCCTAGCGGGGGGGCGGACAGATACGCAGTATTTT.

The V call is TRBV5-8, the J call TRBJ2-1; 9 nucleotides match TRBD1. There are 15 residues in the CDR3. Looked up from germline, CDR1 is SGHTS and CDR2 is YDEGEE. The trim removed 4 bases at V and 10 bases at J, leaving 12 bases unmatched. The CDR3 DNA is TGTGCCAGCAGCACTCGGACAGGGGCGATACGGGAGCAGTTCTTC. Translation: CASSTRTGAIREQFF.

V and J are TRBV6-6 and TRBJ1-6, with D perhaps TRBD1 (5 bases). Germline loops: CDR1 MNHNY, CDR2 SVGAGI (reference sequence). The CDR3 extends over 15 amino acids. The V gene lost 2 bases and the J gene lost 3 bases, with 8 bases spanning the gap. The CDR3 nucleotides read TGTGCCAGCAGTTACGGGACGGACTATAATTCACCCCTCCACTTT. Translated: CASSYGTDYNSPLHF.

This chain uses TRBV7-3 with TRBJ2-2, with D possibly TRBD1 on 6 matching bases. Trimming took off 3 bases at V and 6 bases at J, with 20 bases between the two ends. Germline CDR1 SGHTA, CDR2 FQGTGA. There are 17 residues in the CDR3. In DNA form, the CDR3 reads TGTGCCAGCAGCTTCGTGACAAGGGGGTTCAGGGCCGGGGAGCTGTTTTTT. Encoded protein: CASSFVTRGFRAGELFF.

The chain uses TRBV30 and TRBJ2-2; D perhaps matches TRBD1 (5 bases). CDR3 size: 13 residues. Per germline, CDR1 GTSNPN and CDR2 SVGIG (reference sequence). Trimming took 4 bases from V and 1 from J, leaving 7 bases between them. CDR3 DNA sequence: TGTGCCTGGACTAGGGGGAACACCGGGGAGCTGTTTTTT. Its translation is CAWTRGNTGELFF.

This clone was seen only once. The chain has TRBV5-8 and TRBJ2-1; the D gene could be TRBD1 or TRBD2 (5 bases each). This CDR3 has 17 residues. Germline V gives CDR1 SGHTS, CDR2 YDEGEE. Trimming cost V 3 bases and J 8 bases, with 24 bases left between them. The CDR3 region has the DNA TGTGCCAGCAGCTGGGGTCTCAGGGACGCACTAGGGGATGAGCAGTTCTTC. Translated, it gives CASSWGLRDALGDEQFF.